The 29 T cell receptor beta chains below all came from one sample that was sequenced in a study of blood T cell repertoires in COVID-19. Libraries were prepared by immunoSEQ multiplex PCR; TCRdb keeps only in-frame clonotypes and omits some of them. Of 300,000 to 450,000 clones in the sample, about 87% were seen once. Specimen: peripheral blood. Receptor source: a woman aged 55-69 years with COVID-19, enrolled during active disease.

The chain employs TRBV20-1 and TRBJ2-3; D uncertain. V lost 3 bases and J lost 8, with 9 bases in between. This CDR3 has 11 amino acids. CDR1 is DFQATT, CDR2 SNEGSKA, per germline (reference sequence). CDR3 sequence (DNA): TGCAGTGCTAGGGAGACGGCTACGCAGTATTTT. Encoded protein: CSARETATQYF.

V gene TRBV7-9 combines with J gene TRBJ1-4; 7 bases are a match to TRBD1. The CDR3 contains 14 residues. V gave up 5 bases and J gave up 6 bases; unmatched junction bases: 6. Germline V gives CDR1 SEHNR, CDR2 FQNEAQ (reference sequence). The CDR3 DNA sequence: TGTGCCAGCAGCCTACCGGGACAGCATGAAAAACTGTTTTTT. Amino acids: CASSLPGQHEKLFF. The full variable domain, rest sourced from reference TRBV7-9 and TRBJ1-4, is DTGVSQNPRHKITKRGQNVTFRCDPISEHNRLYWYRQTLGQGPEFLTYFQNEAQLEKSRLLSDRFSAERPKGSFSTLEIQRTEQGDSAMYLCASSLPGQHEKLFFGSGTQLSVL.

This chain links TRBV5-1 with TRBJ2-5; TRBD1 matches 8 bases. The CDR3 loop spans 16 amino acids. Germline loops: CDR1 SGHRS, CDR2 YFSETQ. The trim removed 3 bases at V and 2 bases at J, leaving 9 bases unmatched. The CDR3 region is CASSWTGRNRQETQYF. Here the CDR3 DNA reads TGCGCCAGCAGCTGGACAGGGCGTAACAGACAAGAGACCCAGTACTTC. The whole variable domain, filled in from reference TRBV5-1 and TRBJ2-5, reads KAGVTQTPRYLIKTRGQQVTLSCSPISGHRSVSWYQQTPGQGLQFLFEYFSETQRNKGNFPGRFSGRQFSNSRSEMNVSTLELGDSALYLCASSWTGRNRQETQYFGPGTRLLVL.

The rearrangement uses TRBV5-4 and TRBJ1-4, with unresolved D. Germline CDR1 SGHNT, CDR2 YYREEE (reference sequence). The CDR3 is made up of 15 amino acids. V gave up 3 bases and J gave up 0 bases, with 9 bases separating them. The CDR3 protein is CASSSYSPTNEKLFF. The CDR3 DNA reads TGTGCCAGCAGCTCCTACAGCCCAACTAATGAAAAACTGTTTTTT.

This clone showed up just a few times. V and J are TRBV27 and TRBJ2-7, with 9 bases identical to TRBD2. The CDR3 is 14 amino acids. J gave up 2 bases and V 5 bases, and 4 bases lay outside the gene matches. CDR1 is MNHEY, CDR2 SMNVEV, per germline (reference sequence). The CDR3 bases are TGTGCCAGCAGTCTAGCGGGGCCAACCTACGAGCAGTACTTC. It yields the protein CASSLAGPTYEQYF.

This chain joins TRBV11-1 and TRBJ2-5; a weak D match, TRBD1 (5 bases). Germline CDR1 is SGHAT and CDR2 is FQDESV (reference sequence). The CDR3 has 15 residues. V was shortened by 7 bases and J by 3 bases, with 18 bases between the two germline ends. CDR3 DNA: TGTGCCAGCACCCGGGCACAGGCGAAAGAAGAGACCCAGTACTTC. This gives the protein CASTRAQAKEETQYF.

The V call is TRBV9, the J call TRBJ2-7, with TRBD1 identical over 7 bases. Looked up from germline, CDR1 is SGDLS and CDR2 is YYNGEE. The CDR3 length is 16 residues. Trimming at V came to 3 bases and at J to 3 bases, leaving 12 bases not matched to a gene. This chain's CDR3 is CASSALDRDSIYEQYF. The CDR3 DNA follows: TGTGCCAGCAGCGCCCTAGATCGGGACAGCATCTACGAGCAGTACTTC.

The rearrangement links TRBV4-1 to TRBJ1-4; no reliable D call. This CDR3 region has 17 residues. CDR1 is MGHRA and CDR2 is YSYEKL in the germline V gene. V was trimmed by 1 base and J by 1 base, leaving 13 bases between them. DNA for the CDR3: TGCGCCAGCAGCCAAGTCGCGGCGATGGGAACTAATGAAAAACTGTTTTTT. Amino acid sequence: CASSQVAAMGTNEKLFF.

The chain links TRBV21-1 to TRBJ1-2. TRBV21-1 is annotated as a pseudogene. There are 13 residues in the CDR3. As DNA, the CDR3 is TGTGCCAGCACCTTTTTATTGGAGGCTGGCTACACCTTC. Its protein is CASTFLLEAGYTF.

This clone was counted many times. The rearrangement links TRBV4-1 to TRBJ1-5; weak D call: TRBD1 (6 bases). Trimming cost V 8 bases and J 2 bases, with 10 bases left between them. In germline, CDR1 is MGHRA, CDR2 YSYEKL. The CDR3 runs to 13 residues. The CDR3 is CASGEGGNQPQHF. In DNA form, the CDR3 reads TGCGCCAGCGGGGAGGGGGGCAATCAGCCCCAGCATTTT.

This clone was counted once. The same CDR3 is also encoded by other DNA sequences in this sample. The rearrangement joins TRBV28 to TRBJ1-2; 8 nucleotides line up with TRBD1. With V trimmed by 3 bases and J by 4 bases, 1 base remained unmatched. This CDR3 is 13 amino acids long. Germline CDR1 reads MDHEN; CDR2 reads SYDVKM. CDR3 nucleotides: TGTGCCAGCAGTTTCGGACAGGGCTATGGCTACACCTTC. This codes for CASSFGQGYGYTF.

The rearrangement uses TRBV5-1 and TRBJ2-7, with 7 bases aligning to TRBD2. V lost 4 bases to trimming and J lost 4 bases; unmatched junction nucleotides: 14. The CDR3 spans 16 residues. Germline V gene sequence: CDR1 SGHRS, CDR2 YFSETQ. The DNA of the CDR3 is TGCGCCAGCAGCCAGAGTGGGACTACCGGTGGGTACGAGCAGTACTTC. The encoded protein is CASSQSGTTGGYEQYF.

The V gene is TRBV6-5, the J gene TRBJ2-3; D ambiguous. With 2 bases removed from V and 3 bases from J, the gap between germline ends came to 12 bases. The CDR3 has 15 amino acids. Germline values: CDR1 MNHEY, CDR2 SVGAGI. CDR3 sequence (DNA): TGTGCCAGCAGTTACAAAACTCAACTTACAGATACGCAGTATTTT. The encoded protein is CASSYKTQLTDTQYF.

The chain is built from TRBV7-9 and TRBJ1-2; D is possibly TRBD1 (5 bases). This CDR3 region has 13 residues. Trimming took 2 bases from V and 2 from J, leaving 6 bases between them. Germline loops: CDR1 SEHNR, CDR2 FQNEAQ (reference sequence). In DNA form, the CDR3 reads TGTGCCAGCAGCTTACAGGGAAACTATGGCTACACCTTC. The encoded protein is CASSLQGNYGYTF.

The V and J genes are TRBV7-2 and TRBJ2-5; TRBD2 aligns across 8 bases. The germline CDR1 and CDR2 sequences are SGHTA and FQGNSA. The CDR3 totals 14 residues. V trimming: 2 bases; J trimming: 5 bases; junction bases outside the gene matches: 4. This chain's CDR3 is CASSLQRGHETQYF. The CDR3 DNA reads TGTGCCAGCAGCTTACAGCGGGGGCACGAGACCCAGTACTTC.

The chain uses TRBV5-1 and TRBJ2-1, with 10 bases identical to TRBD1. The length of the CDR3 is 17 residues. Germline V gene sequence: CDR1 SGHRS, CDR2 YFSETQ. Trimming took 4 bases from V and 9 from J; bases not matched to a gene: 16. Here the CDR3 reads CASSPTSRDRGYSEQFF. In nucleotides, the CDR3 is TGCGCCAGCAGCCCTACGTCGAGGGACAGGGGTTATAGTGAGCAGTTCTTC.

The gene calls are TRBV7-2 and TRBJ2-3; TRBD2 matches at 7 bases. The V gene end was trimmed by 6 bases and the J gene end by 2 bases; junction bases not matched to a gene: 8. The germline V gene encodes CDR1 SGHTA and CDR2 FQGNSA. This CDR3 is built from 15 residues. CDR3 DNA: TGTGCCAGCAGACCTCCGGGACTAAACACAGATACGCAGTATTTT. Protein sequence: CASRPPGLNTDTQYF.

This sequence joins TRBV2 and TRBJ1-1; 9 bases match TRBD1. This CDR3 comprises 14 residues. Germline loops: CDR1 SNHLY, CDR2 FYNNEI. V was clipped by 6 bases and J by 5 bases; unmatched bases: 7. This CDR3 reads CASSGQGMGTEAFF. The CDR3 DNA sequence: TGTGCCAGCAGCGGACAGGGGATGGGGACTGAAGCTTTCTTT.

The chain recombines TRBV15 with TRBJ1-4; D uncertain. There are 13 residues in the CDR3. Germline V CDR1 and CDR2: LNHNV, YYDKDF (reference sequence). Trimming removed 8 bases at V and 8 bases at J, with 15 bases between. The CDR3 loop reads CATEGGPKEKLFF. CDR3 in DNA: TGTGCCACCGAGGGAGGCCCAAAAGAAAAACTGTTTTTT.

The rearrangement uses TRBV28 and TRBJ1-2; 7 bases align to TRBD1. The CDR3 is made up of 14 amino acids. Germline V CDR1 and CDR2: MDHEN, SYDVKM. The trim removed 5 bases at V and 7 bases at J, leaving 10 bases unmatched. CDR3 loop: CASSPDRVRGGYTF. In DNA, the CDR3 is TGTGCCAGCAGTCCAGACAGGGTGAGGGGTGGCTACACCTTC.

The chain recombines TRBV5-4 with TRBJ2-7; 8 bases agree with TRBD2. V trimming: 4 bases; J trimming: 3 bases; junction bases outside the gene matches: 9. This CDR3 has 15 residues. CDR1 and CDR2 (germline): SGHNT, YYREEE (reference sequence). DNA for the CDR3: TGTGCCAGCAGCCGGGAGGGTCGCCCGAACTACGAGCAGTACTTC. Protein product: CASSREGRPNYEQYF. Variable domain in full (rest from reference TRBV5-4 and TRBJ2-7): ETGVTQSPTHLIKTRGQQVTLRCSSQSGHNTVSWYQQALGQGPQFIFQYYREEENGRGNFPPRFSGLQFPNYSSELNVNALELDDSALYLCASSREGRPNYEQYFGPGTRLTVT.

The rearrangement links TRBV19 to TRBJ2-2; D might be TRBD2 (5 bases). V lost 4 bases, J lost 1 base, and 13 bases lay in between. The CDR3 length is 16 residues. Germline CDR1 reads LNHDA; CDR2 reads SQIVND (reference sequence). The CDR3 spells CASSNGKELNTGELFF. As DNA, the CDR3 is TGTGCCAGTAGTAACGGGAAGGAGCTGAACACCGGGGAGCTGTTTTTT.

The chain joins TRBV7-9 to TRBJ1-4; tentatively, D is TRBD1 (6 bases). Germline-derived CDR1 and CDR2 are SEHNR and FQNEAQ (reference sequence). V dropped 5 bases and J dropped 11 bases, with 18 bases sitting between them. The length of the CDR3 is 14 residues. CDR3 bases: TGTGCCAGCAGCCCATCGGGGACACCGGGGAAACTGTTTTTT. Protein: CASSPSGTPGKLFF.

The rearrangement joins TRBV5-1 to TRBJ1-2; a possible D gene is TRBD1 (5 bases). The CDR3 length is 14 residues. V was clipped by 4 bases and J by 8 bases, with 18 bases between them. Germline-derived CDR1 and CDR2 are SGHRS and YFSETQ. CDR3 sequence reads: CASSDPSRVSGYTF. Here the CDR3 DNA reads TGCGCCAGCAGCGACCCAAGCAGGGTCTCGGGCTACACCTTC.

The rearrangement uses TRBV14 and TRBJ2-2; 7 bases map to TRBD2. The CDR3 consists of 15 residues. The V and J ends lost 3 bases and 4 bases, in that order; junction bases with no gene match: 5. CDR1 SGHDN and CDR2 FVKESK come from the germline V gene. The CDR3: CASSQILAGTGELFF. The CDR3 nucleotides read TGTGCCAGCAGCCAGATTTTAGCGGGCACCGGGGAGCTGTTTTTT.

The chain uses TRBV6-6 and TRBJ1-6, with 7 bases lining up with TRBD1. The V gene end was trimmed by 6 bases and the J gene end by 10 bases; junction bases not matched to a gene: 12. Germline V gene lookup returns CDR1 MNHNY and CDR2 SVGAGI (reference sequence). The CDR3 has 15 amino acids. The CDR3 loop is CASRLTGAGSSPLHF. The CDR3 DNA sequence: TGTGCCAGCAGGCTAACAGGGGCGGGTAGCTCACCCCTCCACTTT.

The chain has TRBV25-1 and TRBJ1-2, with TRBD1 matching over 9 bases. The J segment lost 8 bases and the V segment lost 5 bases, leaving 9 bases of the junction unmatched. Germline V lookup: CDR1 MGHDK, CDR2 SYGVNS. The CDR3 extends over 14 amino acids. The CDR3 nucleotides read TGTGCCAGCAGTAACACAGGGGGCGCCGGGGGCTACACCTTC. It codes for CASSNTGGAGGYTF.

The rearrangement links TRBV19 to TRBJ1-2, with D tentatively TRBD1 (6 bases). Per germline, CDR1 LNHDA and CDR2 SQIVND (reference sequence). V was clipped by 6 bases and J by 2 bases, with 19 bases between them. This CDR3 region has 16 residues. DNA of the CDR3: TGTGCCAGTAGCTTGACAGGACCCCTCCAAAACTATGGCTACACCTTC. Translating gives CASSLTGPLQNYGYTF.

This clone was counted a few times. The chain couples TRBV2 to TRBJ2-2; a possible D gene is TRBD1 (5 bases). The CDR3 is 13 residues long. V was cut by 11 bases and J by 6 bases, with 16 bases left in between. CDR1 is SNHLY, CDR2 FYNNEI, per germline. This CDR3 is CAGMSGLSGELFF. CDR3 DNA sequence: TGTGCCGGGATGTCAGGGTTATCCGGGGAGCTGTTTTTT.